The next 32 T cell receptor beta chains were all read from a single sample in a study of OX40 agonist ivuxolimab in advanced cancers. Using immunoSEQ multiplex PCR, the repertoire was profiled, and TCRdb retains in-frame clones only, with some absent. The sample carries approximately 44,000 clones, roughly nine tenths recorded once. The specimen was CD4+ or CD8+ T cells sorted from blood, collected in a trial of the OX40 agonist ivuxolimab. Every receptor here comes from an adult with an advanced solid tumor such as melanoma, head and neck, liver or kidney cancer.

The CDR3 DNA is TGTGCCAGCAGCCCTTCAGGTGACCCCTACGAGCAGTACTTC. It codes for CASSPSGDPYEQYF. The V gene is TRBV7-7, the J gene TRBJ2-7; D is uncertain. CDR3 length: 14 residues. Deletions cut 5 bases from V and 2 bases from J, with 13 bases between. Germline V gene data show CDR1 as SSHAT and CDR2 as FNYEAQ (reference sequence).

J is TRBJ2-3 and V is TRBV4-1, with 7 bases aligning to TRBD1. The V gene end was trimmed by 0 bases and the J gene end by 0 bases; junction bases not matched to a gene: 6. This CDR3 contains 17 residues. Per germline, CDR1 MGHRA and CDR2 YSYEKL. The CDR3 region has the DNA TGCGCCAGCAGCCAAGAAAAACAGGGGCCTAGCACAGATACGCAGTATTTT. Translating gives CASSQEKQGPSTDTQYF.

The V call is TRBV2, the J call TRBJ2-1; no clear D. The V gene's germline CDR1 is SNHLY and CDR2 FYNNEI. There are 12 residues in the CDR3. V shed 8 bases and J shed 7 bases, with 12 bases lying between them. CDR3 protein: CASLYSMNEQFF. The CDR3 DNA reads TGTGCCAGCCTTTATTCCATGAATGAGCAGTTCTTC.

J is TRBJ2-3 and V is TRBV13; D possibly corresponds to TRBD2 (6 bases). Germline lookup yields CDR1 PRHDT and CDR2 FYEKMQ (reference sequence). V dropped 4 bases and J dropped 0 bases, with 14 bases sitting between them. The CDR3 runs to 16 residues. The CDR3 DNA sequence: TGTGCCAGCAGCTCGACTAGTGGGTTTAGCACAGATACGCAGTATTTT. This codes for CASSSTSGFSTDTQYF.

On this clone itself: It is unclear where the CDR3 begins or ends on the DNA, so no DNA is shown, and the CDR3 is as TCRdb lists it. The J gene is TRBJ1-1, the V gene TRBV28. The CDR3 is made up of 14 amino acids, end residues included. CDR1 is MDHEN, CDR2 SYDVKM, per germline. The CDR3 protein is CASSSSKRYTEAFF.

This sequence joins TRBV7-9 and TRBJ2-7; weak D call: TRBD2 (6 bases). Deletions cut 5 bases from V and 2 bases from J, with 19 bases between. Per germline, CDR1 SEHNR and CDR2 FQNEAQ (reference sequence). The CDR3 is 16 amino acids. CDR3 DNA sequence: TGTGCCAGCAGCCCCAGAACAGGAGGGGAACCCTACGAGCAGTACTTC. This sequence encodes CASSPRTGGEPYEQYF.

Concerning this clone itself: A read error may produce the germline difference seen at one junction end. V is TRBV4-1 and J is TRBJ2-7; D unresolved. The CDR3 consists of 12 residues. CDR1 is MGHRA, CDR2 YSYEKL, per germline. This chain's CDR3 is CASSQDGRRRDF. The CDR3 DNA reads TGCGCCAGCAGCCAAGACGGCAGGAGAAGGGACTTC.

The sample holds a few counts of this clone. J is TRBJ1-1 and V is TRBV29-1; no reliable D call. CDR3 size: 11 residues. V lost 3 bases and J lost 0, with 2 bases in between. From germline, CDR1 is SQVTM and CDR2 ANQGSEA. CDR3 sequence: CSVEMNTEAFF. The CDR3, as DNA: TGCAGCGTTGAGATGAACACTGAAGCTTTCTTT.

The chain employs TRBV7-8 and TRBJ2-7; the match to TRBD1 covers 8 bases. CDR1 and CDR2 from the germline V gene are SGHVS and FQNEAQ. J gave up 3 bases and V 3 bases, and 4 bases lay outside the gene matches. The CDR3 is 14 residues long. The CDR3 loop reads CASSLRGQGYEQYF. CDR3 bases: TGTGCCAGCAGCTTGCGAGGACAGGGCTACGAGCAGTACTTC.

In its sample, this clone was seen once. The chain employs TRBV5-6 and TRBJ2-7; tentative D call: TRBD2 (5 bases). V dropped 0 bases and J dropped 1 base, with 14 bases sitting between them. The CDR3 loop spans 16 amino acids. Germline V gives CDR1 SGHDT, CDR2 YYEEEE. The CDR3 loop reads CASSLVLGGSSYEQYF. The CDR3 nucleotides read TGTGCCAGCAGCTTGGTCCTCGGCGGGTCATCCTACGAGCAGTACTTC.

The chain is built from TRBV21-1 and TRBJ1-1. TRBV21-1 is described as a pseudogene. CDR3 length: 14 amino acids. DNA for the CDR3: TGTGCCAGCATAGGACTGAAGGCGAACACTGAAGCTTTCTTT. Translated, it gives CASIGLKANTEAFF.

The rearrangement uses TRBV11-2 and TRBJ2-2; 12 nucleotides line up with TRBD2. The CDR3 spans 17 residues. V was pared by 1 base and J by 6 bases, with 6 bases of the junction left unmatched. Germline CDR1 SGHAT, CDR2 FQNNGV. CDR3 sequence (DNA): TGTGCCAGCAGCTTAGGAACTAGCGGGGGGTGGCCCGGGGAGCTGTTTTTT. Translating it yields CASSLGTSGGWPGELFF.

This sequence joins TRBV18 and TRBJ2-2; D remains ambiguous. The germline V and J ends were trimmed by 0 bases and 1 base, with 9 bases remaining between them. This CDR3 spans 16 amino acids. CDR1 is KGHSH, CDR2 LQKENI, per germline. The CDR3, as DNA: TGTGCCAGCTCACCACCTCTCCCACTGAACACCGGGGAGCTGTTTTTT. It codes for CASSPPLPLNTGELFF.

The rearrangement uses TRBV5-6 and TRBJ1-5, with D possibly being TRBD1 (6 bases). This CDR3 spans 15 amino acids. Trimming pared 3 bases from V and 2 bases from J, leaving 12 bases between. CDR1 and CDR2 from the germline V gene are SGHDT and YYEEEE. The CDR3, as DNA: TGTGCCAGCAGCTCCGCAGGGGCGGGCAATCAGCCCCAGCATTTT. It specifies CASSSAGAGNQPQHF.

V and J are TRBV4-1 and TRBJ2-7; 9 bases match TRBD1. Trimming at V came to 9 bases and at J to 2 bases, leaving 8 bases not matched to a gene. Germline V CDR1 and CDR2: MGHRA, YSYEKL. CDR3 size: 14 residues. Here the CDR3 DNA reads TGCGCCAGTCGACCGGGACAGGGACCCTACGAGCAGTACTTC. Its translation: CASRPGQGPYEQYF.

The chain carries TRBV7-8 and TRBJ1-2; D call uncertain. This CDR3 is built from 15 residues. Trimming took 2 bases from V and 0 from J, leaving 10 bases between them. Germline V gives CDR1 SGHVS, CDR2 FQNEAQ. The CDR3 loop reads CASSLKSQSNYGYTF. The DNA for the CDR3 is TGTGCCAGCAGCTTAAAAAGCCAGTCTAACTATGGCTACACCTTC.

This chain uses TRBV7-2 with TRBJ1-2; D is perhaps TRBD1 (6 bases). Per the germline V gene, CDR1 is SGHTA and CDR2 is FQGNSA. The V and J ends lost 0 bases and 4 bases respectively, with 15 bases between them. The CDR3 consists of 16 residues. CDR3 nucleotide sequence: TGTGCCAGCAGCTTAGCGATAGAACAGGGCGGCTATGGCTACACCTTC. It is translated as CASSLAIEQGGYGYTF. Combining the CDR3 with reference TRBV7-2 and TRBJ1-2 gives the whole variable domain GAGVSQSPSNKVTEKGKDVELRCDPISGHTALYWYRQSLGQGLEFLIYFQGNSAPDKSGLPSDRFSAERTGGSVSTLTIQRTQQEDSAVYLCASSLAIEQGGYGYTFGSGTRLTVV.

The chain uses TRBV7-6 and TRBJ2-7; no clear D gene. Germline values: CDR1 SGHVS, CDR2 FNYEAQ. V was cut by 3 bases and J by 2 bases, with 8 bases left in between. This CDR3 contains 13 residues. The CDR3 loop reads CASSLGEPYEQYF. CDR3 coding DNA: TGTGCCAGCAGCTTGGGCGAGCCCTACGAGCAGTACTTC.

This rearrangement joins TRBV4-1 to TRBJ1-5; D unclear. Germline-derived CDR1 and CDR2 are MGHRA and YSYEKL. V dropped 0 bases and J dropped 6 bases, with 6 bases sitting between them. CDR3 size: 13 residues. The CDR3 DNA reads as TGCGCCAGCAGCCAAGATCCCCCTCAGCCCCAGCATTTT. Protein sequence: CASSQDPPQPQHF.

This chain connects TRBV21-1 to TRBJ1-4; the table assigns TRBD1, which was not confirmed against the DNA. TRBV21-1 is a pseudogene locus. This CDR3 is built from 11 residues. CDR3 in amino acids: CAGTTSGKLFF. Here the CDR3 DNA reads TGTGCCGGCACGACATCTGGAAAACTGTTTTTT.

The V call is TRBV9, the J call TRBJ1-3, with D possibly matching TRBD1 (6 bases). V lost 4 bases and J 4 bases, leaving 9 bases between the germline ends. The CDR3 spans 13 residues. Germline V gives CDR1 SGDLS, CDR2 YYNGEE. The DNA of the CDR3 is TGTGCCAGCAGCTCTACAGGGGGAAACACCATATATTTT. It encodes CASSSTGGNTIYF.

The genes are TRBV10-3 and TRBJ2-4; D might be TRBD1 (6 bases). The V and J ends lost 4 bases and 6 bases respectively, with 19 bases between them. CDR1 and CDR2 from the germline V gene are ENHRY and SYGVKD. The CDR3 extends over 16 amino acids. CDR3 amino acids: CAISAQDLGAGNIQYF. As DNA, the CDR3 is TGTGCCATCAGTGCACAGGACCTGGGGGCGGGAAACATTCAGTACTTC.

CDR3 bases: TGTGCCAGCAGCTTAGGTCGGGGGTCCTACGAGCAGTACTTC. It yields the protein CASSLGRGSYEQYF. The rearrangement joins TRBV11-2 to TRBJ2-7; TRBD2 is a possible D gene (6 bases). CDR3 length: 14 amino acids. Deletions cut 1 base from V and 1 base from J, with 8 bases between. The germline V gene encodes CDR1 SGHAT and CDR2 FQNNGV.

This rearrangement joins TRBV9 to TRBJ2-1; 7 nucleotides agree with TRBD1. The CDR3 length is 12 residues. Per germline, CDR1 SGDLS and CDR2 YYNGEE. V dropped 3 bases and J dropped 9; count of bases not matched to a gene: 3. CDR3 nucleotide sequence: TGTGCCAGCAGCGCCACAGGGGTTGAGCAGTTCTTC. This sequence encodes CASSATGVEQFF.

This clone appeared once. The J gene is TRBJ2-7, the V gene TRBV4-1; TRBD1 agrees at 9 bases. The CDR3 is 16 residues long. V was pared by 1 base and J by 3 bases, with 7 bases of the junction left unmatched. CDR1 is MGHRA, CDR2 YSYEKL, per germline. The CDR3 reads CASSQAAGQGFYEQYF. CDR3 sequence (DNA): TGCGCCAGCAGCCAAGCCGCGGGACAGGGTTTCTACGAGCAGTACTTC.

The chain recombines TRBV11-3 with TRBJ1-1; no definite D call. Trimming removed 3 bases from V and 1 base from J, with 6 bases in between. This CDR3 has 13 amino acids. Germline assignment: CDR1 SGHNT and CDR2 YENEEA. The DNA for the CDR3 is TGTGCCAGCAGCTTGGCCCCGAACACTGAAGCTTTCTTT. Translation gives CASSLAPNTEAFF. The complete variable domain, with remaining parts taken from reference TRBV11-3 and TRBJ1-1, reads EAGVVQSPRYKIIEKKQPVAFWCNPISGHNTLYWYLQNLGQGPELLIRYENEEAVDDSQLPKDRFSAERLKGVDSTLKIQPAELGDSAVYLCASSLAPNTEAFFGQGTRLTVV.

The V and J genes are TRBV28 and TRBJ2-1; a weak D match, TRBD1 (6 bases). Germline values: CDR1 MDHEN, CDR2 SYDVKM. The V and J ends lost 4 bases and 1 base respectively, with 11 bases between them. This CDR3 comprises 15 residues. In nucleotides, the CDR3 is TGTGCCAGCAGTTCGGAGGACAGTTCCTACAATGAGCAGTTCTTC. This sequence encodes CASSSEDSSYNEQFF.

CDR3 sequence (DNA): TGTGCCAGCAGCGTAGGTCCCCCAGACAGAGAGCAGTACTTC. It is translated as CASSVGPPDREQYF. The chain recombines TRBV9 with TRBJ2-7, with D possibly being TRBD1 (5 bases). The CDR3 is 14 amino acids. Trimming pared 0 bases from V and 7 bases from J, leaving 14 bases between. Per germline, CDR1 SGDLS and CDR2 YYNGEE.

V is TRBV5-6 and J is TRBJ1-5, with no clear D. CDR1 and CDR2 (germline): SGHDT, YYEEEE. V gave up 1 base and J gave up 1 base, with 9 bases separating them. The CDR3 runs to 15 residues. CDR3 DNA sequence: TGTGCCAGCAGCTTGCTCGTCGAGAGCAATCAGCCCCAGCATTTT. This encodes CASSLLVESNQPQHF.

The rearrangement joins TRBV25-1 to TRBJ2-7; a weak D match, TRBD1 (6 bases). V was shortened by 3 bases and J by 5 bases, with 14 bases between the two germline ends. Germline lookup yields CDR1 MGHDK and CDR2 SYGVNS. The CDR3 is made up of 14 amino acids. The CDR3, as DNA: TGTGCCAGCAGTGAGTCAAGCAGGGGAGACGAGCAGTACTTC. This translates into CASSESSRGDEQYF.

The V gene is TRBV6-5, the J gene TRBJ2-7, with 7 bases lining up with TRBD1. Unmatched junction bases numbered 4, after V lost 4 bases and J lost 4 bases. Germline CDR1 is MNHEY and CDR2 is SVGAGI. There are 13 residues in the CDR3. CDR3 amino acids: CASSWDSLYEQYF. The CDR3, as DNA: TGTGCCAGCAGTTGGGACAGCCTTTACGAGCAGTACTTC.

This clone was observed once. The chain employs TRBV19 and TRBJ1-1; the D gene is possibly TRBD1 (5 bases). Germline V gene data show CDR1 as LNHDA and CDR2 as SQIVND (reference sequence). This CDR3 has 15 amino acids. Trimming stripped 7 bases from V and 4 bases from J, with 19 bases between. The CDR3 region has the DNA TGTGCCAGTACCCCGGCAGGGCGGTCAGGCACTGAAGCTTTCTTT. It encodes CASTPAGRSGTEAFF. The full variable domain, its missing parts supplied by reference TRBV19 and TRBJ1-1, is DGGITQSPKYLFRKEGQNVTLSCEQNLNHDAMYWYRQDPGQGLRLIYYSQIVNDFQKGDIAEGYSVSREKKESFPLTVTSAQKNPTAFYLCASTPAGRSGTEAFFGQGTRLTVV.